This entry features one TCR beta chain sequence. The antigen remains undetermined. Patients were excluded because of uncontrolled infection, other autoimmune disease, pregnancy or lactation. Germline loops: CDR1 SEHNR, CDR2 FQNEAQ (reference sequence). CDR3 length: 15 amino acids. Unmatched junction bases numbered 7, after V lost 6 bases and J lost 5 bases. These data originate in a study of T cells in Graves' hyperthyroidism and ophthalmopathy. Amplified TCR beta CDR3 regions derived from RNA transcripts. The HTBI primer set was used in a first-round RT-PCR of the TCR CDR3. A single record per CDR3 protein comes from TCRdb applying MiXCR to the multiplex PCR reads. The sample consists of hundreds of thousands of distinct CDR3 sequences, roughly 46% of them appearing once. Study-level points and caveats: Separation of ophthalmopathy from stable hyperthyroidism was achieved by a 13 V-J model. Also found in blood were most expanded thyroid clonotypes above 0.001.

This TCR derives from an adult man with Graves' disease, either hyperthyroidism or ophthalmopathy (not recorded which). The sequencing sample was made of peripheral blood or thyroid tissue (not recorded which). The chain links TRBV7-9 to TRBJ2-5; 12 nucleotides agree with TRBD2. The CDR3 reads CASRTGLAGWETQYF. The CDR3 DNA sequence: TGTGCCAGCAGGACGGGACTAGCGGGTTGGGAGACCCAGTACTTC. Full variable domain (rest looked up from reference TRBV7-9 and TRBJ2-5): DTGVSQNPRHKITKRGQNVTFRCDPISEHNRLYWYRQTLGQGPEFLTYFQNEAQLEKSRLLSDRFSAERPKGSFSTLEIQRTEQGDSAMYLCASRTGLAGWETQYFGPGTRLLVL.